A single sample gave rise to the 10 T cell receptor beta chains below, sequenced in a study of CD8 T cells in ankylosing spondylitis. TCRdb analysed the 5' RACE reads with MiXCR anew, one entry per CDR3 protein. Of more than 95,000 distinct CDR3 sequences in the sample, about 8.3% are singletons; the top ten hold 9.9%. Material: blood, either unsorted or a sorted T cell fraction (not recorded which). Receptors originate from a male donor with ankylosing spondylitis or in good health (not recorded which).

The chain uses TRBV12-5 and TRBJ1-6; 7 bases are a match to TRBD1. The CDR3 extends over 13 amino acids. Germline trimming cut 7 bases from V and 8 bases from J; bases unmatched to any gene: 5. Looked up from germline, CDR1 is LGHNT and CDR2 is FRNRAP. This CDR3 reads CASAPGQYSPLHF. The CDR3 region has the DNA TGTGCTAGTGCACCGGGACAGTATTCACCCCTCCACTTT.

Ten or more counts support this clonotype. The CDR3 nucleotides read TGCAGTGCTAGGGACAGGGGGGTTCAGCCCCAGCATTTT. The encoded protein is CSARDRGVQPQHF. The chain employs TRBV20-1 and TRBJ1-5; TRBD1 aligns across 10 bases. The germline gives CDR1 DFQATT, CDR2 SNEGSKA (reference sequence). The J segment lost 6 bases and the V segment lost 3 bases, leaving 2 bases of the junction unmatched. The CDR3 totals 13 residues.

The sample holds many counts of this clonotype. The gene calls are TRBV11-2 and TRBJ1-1; 7 bases map to TRBD1. V lost 1 base and J lost 6; bases outside the gene matches: 14. This CDR3 contains 17 residues. The germline gives CDR1 SGHAT, CDR2 FQNNGV. The CDR3 DNA sequence: TGTGCCAGCAGCTTAGTCACAGGGGCGACCCTGAGGCCTGAAGCTTTCTTT. Translation: CASSLVTGATLRPEAFF.

This clonotype has a count of ten or more. The chain links TRBV10-3 to TRBJ1-5; 12 bases line up with TRBD1. Trimming cost V 2 bases and J 6 bases; bases outside gene matches: 2. Looked up from germline, CDR1 is ENHRY and CDR2 is SYGVKD. CDR3 size: 15 residues. The CDR3 loop is CAISERDRGRQPQHF. CDR3 sequence (DNA): TGTGCCATCAGTGAGAGGGACAGGGGGCGTCAGCCCCAGCATTTT.

Ten or more counts support this clonotype. The chain recombines TRBV5-4 with TRBJ2-2; possibly TRBD1 for D (6 bases). This CDR3 comprises 15 residues. Germline CDR1 and CDR2: SGHNT and YYREEE (reference sequence). V dropped 4 bases and J dropped 0 bases, with 10 bases sitting between them. The CDR3 coding sequence is TGTGCCAGCAGCGTGGACAGCCCGAACACCGGGGAGCTGTTTTTT. This codes for CASSVDSPNTGELFF. The full variable domain, completed using reference TRBV5-4 and TRBJ2-2, is ETGVTQSPTHLIKTRGQQVTLRCSSQSGHNTVSWYQQALGQGPQFIFQYYREEENGRGNFPPRFSGLQFPNYSSELNVNALELDDSALYLCASSVDSPNTGELFFGEGSRLTVL.

In this sample, this clonotype turned up many times. The genes are TRBV12-3 or TRBV12-4 and TRBJ2-1; 12 nucleotides agree with TRBD2. The CDR3 runs 15 residues. V lost 6 bases, J lost 4 bases, and 4 bases stayed unmatched. CDR3 coding DNA: TGTGCCAGCAGCCGGCTAGCGGGAGGGTACAATGAGCAGTTCTTC. It translates to CASSRLAGGYNEQFF.

The genes are TRBV7-9 and TRBJ1-2; D possibly corresponds to TRBD1 (5 bases). This CDR3 has 14 residues. Germline V gene data show CDR1 as SEHNR and CDR2 as FQNEAQ (reference sequence). V was cut by 10 bases and J by 0 bases, with 15 bases left in between. CDR3 protein: CAIAGGATNYGYTF. CDR3 sequence (DNA): TGTGCCATCGCGGGCGGGGCCACTAACTATGGCTACACCTTC.

This clonotype has more than one count but fewer than ten. This chain joins TRBV7-2 and TRBJ2-6, with unresolved D. This CDR3 has 15 amino acids. The V and J ends lost 2 bases and 0 bases respectively, with 5 bases between them. Germline CDR1 SGHTA, CDR2 FQGNSA. The CDR3 sequence: CASSLTSSGANVLTF. The CDR3 nucleotides are TGTGCCAGCAGCTTAACCTCCTCTGGGGCCAACGTCCTGACTTTC. The whole variable domain, filled in from reference TRBV7-2 and TRBJ2-6, reads GAGVSQSPSNKVTEKGKDVELRCDPISGHTALYWYRQSLGQGLEFLIYFQGNSAPDKSGLPSDRFSAERTGGSVSTLTIQRTQQEDSAVYLCASSLTSSGANVLTFGAGSRLTVL.

This clonotype was picked up a small number of times. V gene TRBV12-3 or TRBV12-4 combines with J gene TRBJ2-2, with a tentative D call TRBD2 (5 bases). The CDR3 consists of 11 residues. The ends were cut back, 5 bases at V and 7 bases at J, with 5 bases in the middle. This CDR3 is CASSRGGELFF. The CDR3 DNA follows: TGTGCCAGCAGTCGGGGCGGGGAGCTGTTTTTT.

This clonotype was detected ten times or more. The CDR3 DNA sequence: TGCGCCAGCAGCTCCGAACCGATGACTAGCTGGAATTCCTACGAGCAGTACTTC. Encoded protein: CASSSEPMTSWNSYEQYF. The J gene is TRBJ2-7, the V gene TRBV5-1; 7 bases align to TRBD2. Germline loops: CDR1 SGHRS, CDR2 YFSETQ. The trim removed 3 bases at V and 1 base at J, leaving 16 bases unmatched. The CDR3 loop spans 18 amino acids.